These T cell receptor beta chains were read from a single sample in a study of T cell responses to AZD1222 COVID-19 vaccine. Sequencing used immunoSEQ multiplex PCR; TCRdb keeps in-frame clones, though not all of them. Here the sample spans over 150,000 clones, about 86% being singletons. Sample: peripheral blood, taken on day 0 of AZD1222 vaccination. The origin of the receptors is an adult in good health. Both conserved end residues are part of each CDR3. Each record gives: V gene, D gene, clone size, J gene, CDR3 protein, CDR3 DNA. D genes are given only for firm matches. Not all rows give a size; the values are once, few, many and, for expanded clones, a class.

TRBV30	TRBD1	few	TRBJ2-7	CAWRQGQDYEQYF	TGTGCCTGGAGACAAGGACAGGACTACGAGCAGTACTTC
TRBV7-9	.	.	TRBJ2-7	CASSFDSYEQYF	TGTGCCAGCAGCTTCGACTCCTACGAGCAGTACTTC
TRBV5-1	.	.	TRBJ1-1	CASSLYKSNTEAFF	TGCGCCAGCAGCTTGTACAAGTCGAACACTGAAGCTTTCTTT
TRBV30	TRBD2	.	TRBJ2-6	CAWGLGTSDLYSGANVLTF	TGTGCCTGGGGGTTGGGGACTAGCGACCTCTACTCTGGGGCCAACGTCCTGACTTTC
TRBV18	TRBD1	.	TRBJ1-1	CASSPPLQGPTEAFF	TGTGCCAGCTCACCACCGTTACAGGGGCCCACTGAAGCTTTCTTT
TRBV20-1	.	.	TRBJ1-5	CSASLQGAQPQHF	TGCAGTGCTAGTCTACAGGGCGCTCAGCCCCAGCATTTT
TRBV6-5	.	.	TRBJ2-2	CASTQGAAGELFF	TGTGCCAGCACCCAAGGGGCGGCCGGGGAGCTGTTTTTT
TRBV11-3	TRBD1	.	TRBJ1-1	CASSLRQGKAFF	TGTGCCAGCAGCTTAAGACAGGGGAAAGCTTTCTTT
TRBV9	TRBD2	.	TRBJ2-1	CASSSGLAGVDEQFF	TGTGCCAGCAGCTCGGGACTAGCGGGAGTAGATGAGCAGTTCTTC
TRBV5-1	.	.	TRBJ1-5	CASSLDGGNQPQHF	TGCGCCAGCAGCTTGGATGGCGGCAATCAGCCCCAGCATTTT
TRBV5-1	TRBD1	.	TRBJ2-5	CASKKETGVETQYF	TGCGCCAGCAAGAAAGAGACAGGGGTTGAGACCCAGTACTTC
TRBV19	.	.	TRBJ2-5	CASRKDRFETQYF	TGTGCCAGTAGGAAGGACCGGTTTGAGACCCAGTACTTC
TRBV10-3	.	.	TRBJ1-1	CAISEGTVTEAFF	TGTGCCATCAGTGAGGGAACGGTTACTGAAGCTTTCTTT
TRBV19	.	.	TRBJ2-2	CASSNSEVTGELFF	TGTGCCAGTAGTAACTCCGAGGTCACCGGGGAGCTGTTTTTT
TRBV15	.	.	TRBJ1-3	CATSRAGTGNTIYF	TGTGCCACCAGCAGAGCCGGGACTGGAAACACCATATATTTT
TRBV10-3	.	.	TRBJ1-5	CAISADRRPQHF	TGTGCCATCAGTGCTGACAGAAGGCCCCAGCATTTT
TRBV5-6	.	.	TRBJ1-6	CASSLGGASPLHF	TGTGCCAGCAGCTTGGGGGGCGCTTCACCCCTCCACTTT
TRBV19	.	.	TRBJ1-2	CASSIGTGYTF	TGTGCCAGTAGTATCGGTACTGGCTACACCTTC
TRBV13	.	.	TRBJ1-2	CASSLGGQGQGYTF	TGTGCCAGCAGCTTAGGCGGGCAGGGGCAAGGCTACACCTTC
TRBV11-2	.	.	TRBJ1-2	CASSLGGGNGYTF	TGTGCCAGCAGCTTAGGGGGCGGGAATGGCTACACCTTC
TRBV3-1/TRBV3-2	TRBD2	.	TRBJ2-5	CASSRTSGGAETQYF	TGTGCCAGCAGTCGGACTAGCGGGGGGGCGGAGACCCAGTACTTC
TRBV11-2	.	.	TRBJ1-6	CASSLEPSTSSPLHF	TGTGCCAGCAGCTTAGAACCCAGTACGTCGTCACCCCTCCACTTT
TRBV27	.	.	TRBJ1-1	CASSLTVNTEAFF	TGTGCCAGCAGTTTGACAGTGAACACTGAAGCTTTCTTT
TRBV28	.	once	TRBJ2-7	CASTYSKSSYEQYF	TGTGCCAGCACGTATTCTAAGAGCTCCTACGAGCAGTACTTC
TRBV18	TRBD1	few	TRBJ1-3	CASSPFTGDGNTIYF	TGTGCCAGCTCACCATTCACAGGGGACGGAAACACCATATATTTT
TRBV19	TRBD1	.	TRBJ1-4	CASGDRAIDNEKLFF	TGTGCCAGTGGGGACAGGGCGATCGATAATGAAAAACTGTTTTTT
TRBV5-4	TRBD1	few	TRBJ2-2	CASSLTRGPDGELFF	TGTGCCAGCAGCTTAACAAGGGGGCCGGACGGGGAGCTGTTTTTT
TRBV5-4	TRBD1	.	TRBJ1-3	CASSPGQGVGNTIYF	TGTGCCAGCAGTCCGGGACAGGGGGTTGGAAACACCATATATTTT
TRBV20-1	TRBD1	.	TRBJ1-4	CSASDRGRFDENEKLFF	TGCAGTGCTAGTGACAGGGGGCGGTTTGATGAGAATGAAAAACTGTTTTTT
TRBV7-6	.	.	TRBJ1-6	CASSLARRSNSPLHF	TGTGCCAGCAGCTTAGCACGCAGGAGTAATTCACCCCTCCACTTT
TRBV13	.	.	TRBJ2-7	CASSPPIGVPPYEQYF	TGTGCCAGCAGCCCCCCCATAGGGGTCCCTCCCTACGAGCAGTACTTC
TRBV7-9	TRBD2	.	TRBJ2-1	CASRPAGGGYNEQFF	TGTGCCAGCAGGCCAGCGGGAGGGGGCTACAATGAGCAGTTCTTC
TRBV18	.	.	TRBJ2-3	CASSPPSSPSTDTQYF	TGTGCCAGCTCACCACCGTCTAGCCCCAGCACAGATACGCAGTATTTT
TRBV18	.	.	TRBJ1-2	CASSPGPDYGYTF	TGTGCCAGCTCACCAGGTCCCGACTATGGCTACACCTTC
TRBV6-6	.	.	TRBJ2-1	CASSYGTNEQFF	TGTGCCAGCAGTTACGGGACCAATGAGCAGTTCTTC
TRBV7-2	TRBD1	.	TRBJ2-7	CASSLGATGGLSYEQYF	TGTGCCAGCAGCCTAGGAGCGACAGGGGGGCTATCCTACGAGCAGTACTTC
TRBV3-1/TRBV3-2	TRBD1	.	TRBJ2-5	CASRRTGGKETQYF	TGTGCCAGCAGAAGGACAGGGGGCAAGGAGACCCAGTACTTC
TRBV4-1	.	.	TRBJ2-2	CASSQVIGSSGELFF	TGCGCCAGCAGCCAAGTTATAGGGAGTTCCGGGGAGCTGTTTTTT
TRBV21-1	.	.	TRBJ2-3	CASSKARKSTDTQYF	TGTGCCAGCAGCAAAGCTCGGAAAAGCACAGATACGCAGTATTTT
TRBV7-9	TRBD2	.	TRBJ2-3	CASKGGLAGSDTQYF	TGTGCCAGCAAAGGGGGGCTAGCGGGCTCAGATACGCAGTATTTT
TRBV5-1	.	.	TRBJ1-2	CASSFQENYGYTF	TGCGCCAGCAGCTTTCAGGAGAACTATGGCTACACCTTC
TRBV20-1	TRBD1	once	TRBJ2-3	CSASNWDRGRSDTQYF	TGCAGTGCTAGTAACTGGGACAGGGGGAGGTCAGATACGCAGTATTTT
TRBV27	.	.	TRBJ1-1	CASSRWGETEAFF	TGTGCCAGCAGTCGCTGGGGGGAGACTGAAGCTTTCTTT